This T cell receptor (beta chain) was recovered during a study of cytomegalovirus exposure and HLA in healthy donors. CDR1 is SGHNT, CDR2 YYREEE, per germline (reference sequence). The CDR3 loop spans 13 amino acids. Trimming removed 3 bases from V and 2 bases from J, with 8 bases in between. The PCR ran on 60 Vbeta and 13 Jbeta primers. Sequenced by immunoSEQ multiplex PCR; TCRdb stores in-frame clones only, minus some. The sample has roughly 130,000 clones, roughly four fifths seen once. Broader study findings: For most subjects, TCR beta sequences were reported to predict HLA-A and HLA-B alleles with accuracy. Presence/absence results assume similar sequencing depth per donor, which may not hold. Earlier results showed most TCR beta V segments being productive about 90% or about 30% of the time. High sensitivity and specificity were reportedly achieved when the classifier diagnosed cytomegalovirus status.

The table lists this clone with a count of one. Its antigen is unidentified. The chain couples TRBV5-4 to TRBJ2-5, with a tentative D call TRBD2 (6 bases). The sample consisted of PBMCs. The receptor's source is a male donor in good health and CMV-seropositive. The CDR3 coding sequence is TGTGCCAGCAGCTCGGGAGTTCAAGAGACCCAGTACTTC. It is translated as CASSSGVQETQYF.